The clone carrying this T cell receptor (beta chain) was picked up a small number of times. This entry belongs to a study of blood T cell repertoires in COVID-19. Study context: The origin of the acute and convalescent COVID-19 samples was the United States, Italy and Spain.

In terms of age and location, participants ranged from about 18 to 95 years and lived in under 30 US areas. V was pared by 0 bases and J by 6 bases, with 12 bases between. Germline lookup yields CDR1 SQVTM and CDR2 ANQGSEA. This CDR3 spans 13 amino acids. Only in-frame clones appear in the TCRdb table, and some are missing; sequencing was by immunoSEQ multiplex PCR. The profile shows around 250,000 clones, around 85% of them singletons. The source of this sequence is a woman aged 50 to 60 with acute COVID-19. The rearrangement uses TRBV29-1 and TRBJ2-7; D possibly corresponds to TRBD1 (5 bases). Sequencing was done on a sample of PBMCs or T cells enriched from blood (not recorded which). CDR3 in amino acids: CSVEDLQGLEQYF. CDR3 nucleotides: TGCAGCGTTGAAGATCTCCAGGGCCTCGAGCAGTACTTC.